This is a list of T cell receptor beta chains from one sample in a study of blood T cell repertoires in COVID-19. Generated by immunoSEQ multiplex PCR, the TCRdb table keeps only in-frame clones and is missing some. Of 65,000 to 80,000 clones in the sample, more than 75% were seen once. Sequencing was performed on peripheral blood. Receptors were obtained from a human donor in a cohort sampled during active COVID-19. The CDR3 runs from the conserved cysteine through the conserved F or W. A D gene is named only where the DNA matches it firmly. A clone size is listed for some rows: how often the clone was seen (once, few, many), or a class if it is expanded.

TGTGCCAGCAGTTCCCAGGGGAGTGGGGACACTGAAGCTTTCTTT | CASSSQGSGDTEAFF | TRBV6-6 | NA | TRBJ1-1 | NA
TGTGCCAGCAGCCAAGAAAGCGCAGGGAAGAATTCACCCCTCCACTTT | CASSQESAGKNSPLHF | TRBV14 | NA | TRBJ1-6 | NA
TGTGCCAGCAGCCCTACAGGATTTGGCAATCAGCCCCAGCATTTT | CASSPTGFGNQPQHF | TRBV7-2 | NA | TRBJ1-5 | once
TGTGCCAGCTCACCACCTCGACAGGGAGAGGGATTGAACACTGAAGCTTTCTTT | CASSPPRQGEGLNTEAFF | TRBV18 | TRBD1 | TRBJ1-1 | NA
TGTGCCAGCAGCTCCCAGGACAGATACAATGAGCAGTTCTTC | CASSSQDRYNEQFF | TRBV11-2 | NA | TRBJ2-1 | NA
TGTGCCAGCAGCTTGGGACAGGACCCGAGCTGGGAGCAGTACTTC | CASSLGQDPSWEQYF | TRBV7-9 | TRBD1 | TRBJ2-7 | few
TGTGCCAGTAGTATAGAGGCGGGGGAGTACTACAATGAGCAGTTCTTC | CASSIEAGEYYNEQFF | TRBV19 | TRBD2 | TRBJ2-1 | once
TGTGCCAGCAGCGTAGGTCTAGTGGTCAATGAGCAGTTCTTC | CASSVGLVVNEQFF | TRBV9 | NA | TRBJ2-1 | NA
TGCGCCAGCAGCCAAGATCGGGTTCAGCCCCAGCATTTT | CASSQDRVQPQHF | TRBV4-3 | NA | TRBJ1-5 | NA
TGTGCCAGCCTACTAGCGGGGGGCCCAGGAGATGAGCAGTTCTTC | CASLLAGGPGDEQFF | TRBV5-8 | TRBD2 | TRBJ2-1 | once
TGTGCCACCTCAGGAACCGTTACCCGGGGTCTCATGAACACTGAAGCTTTCTTT | CATSGTVTRGLMNTEAFF | TRBV15 | NA | TRBJ1-1 | NA
TGCGCCAGCAGCCAAGAAGGCGGTCAAGGGAGGGCTGAAGCTTTCTTT | CASSQEGGQGRAEAFF | TRBV4-1 | NA | TRBJ1-1 | NA
TGCGCCAGCAGCTTGGTGCGGGGACGGAACACTGAAGCTTTCTTT | CASSLVRGRNTEAFF | TRBV5-1 | NA | TRBJ1-1 | NA
TGTGCCAGCTCACCGGACAGCAAAGCTAACTATGGCTACACCTTC | CASSPDSKANYGYTF | TRBV18 | NA | TRBJ1-2 | NA
TGTGCCAGCTCATCCGGATTTGACAGGGACTATGGCTACACCTTC | CASSSGFDRDYGYTF | TRBV2 | TRBD1 | TRBJ1-2 | NA
TGTGCCAGCAGCTTAGTGTCCGGGGTAATTGCCGGGGAGCTGTTTTTT | CASSLVSGVIAGELFF | TRBV11-3 | NA | TRBJ2-2 | NA
TGTGCCACCAGTAGCGGGGGGCCCCTCGATGAGCAGTTCTTC | CATSSGGPLDEQFF | TRBV24-1 | TRBD2 | TRBJ2-1 | NA
TGCGCCAGCAGCTTGGGGACGACAGCCTCCTACGAGCAGTACTTC | CASSLGTTASYEQYF | TRBV5-1 | NA | TRBJ2-7 | NA
TGCGCCAGCAGCTTGAGTGAGACCTACGAGCAGTACTTC | CASSLSETYEQYF | TRBV5-1 | NA | TRBJ2-7 | NA
TGCGCCAGCAGCCAAGATTCAGAATTACTGGGCACGCAGTATTTT | CASSQDSELLGTQYF | TRBV4-1 | NA | TRBJ2-3 | NA
TGTGCCAGCAGCCCAACTAGCGACAGCTCCTACAATGAGCAGTTCTTC | CASSPTSDSSYNEQFF | TRBV9 | TRBD2 | TRBJ2-1 | NA
TGCGCCAGCAGCTTGGTAGCGGGGGCGAACACCGGGGAGCTGTTTTTT | CASSLVAGANTGELFF | TRBV5-1 | TRBD2 | TRBJ2-2 | NA
TGTGCCAGCTCACCAAACAGGGACCTCACAGATACGCAGTATTTT | CASSPNRDLTDTQYF | TRBV18 | NA | TRBJ2-3 | NA
TGTGCCAGCAGTAGACGACAGGGGAATATCCAAGAGACCCAGTACTTC | CASSRRQGNIQETQYF | TRBV7-2 | TRBD1 | TRBJ2-5 | NA
NA | CASSFGTGNEYF | TRBV11-2 | NA | TRBJ2-7 | NA
TGTGCCAGCAGCCGACGGAGTATACTTAACTATGGCTACACCTTC | CASSRRSILNYGYTF | TRBV3-1/TRBV3-2 | NA | TRBJ1-2 | NA
TGTGCCAGCAGCTCGTCTGGGGGGGTCTCTGGAAACACCATATATTTT | CASSSSGGVSGNTIYF | TRBV9 | NA | TRBJ1-3 | NA
TGTGCCAGTAGTATCAGGACAGGAGTTTATGGCTACACCTTC | CASSIRTGVYGYTF | TRBV19 | TRBD1 | TRBJ1-2 | NA
TGTGCCAGTAGTAGCAGCCGGGTTGCTCGGCAGTACTTC | CASSSSRVARQYF | TRBV19 | NA | TRBJ2-7 | NA
TGCGCCAGCAGCCGGACAGGGGGGCCTTTGGATACGCAGTATTTT | CASSRTGGPLDTQYF | TRBV4-3 | TRBD1 | TRBJ2-3 | NA
TGCGCCAGCAGTGAGCCTGACAGGGCGTGGAACACTGAAGCTTTCTTT | CASSEPDRAWNTEAFF | TRBV10-1 | TRBD1 | TRBJ1-1 | NA
TGTGCCAGTACCCCGGGACTGCCGCCCAATCAGCCCCAGCATTTT | CASTPGLPPNQPQHF | TRBV19 | NA | TRBJ1-5 | NA
TGTGCCAGCAGTTACGTACAGGGGAACACTGAAGCTTTCTTT | CASSYVQGNTEAFF | TRBV6-6 | NA | TRBJ1-1 | NA
TGTGCCGGCAGCCCCCTAGCGGGGGGGAACACCGGGGAGCTGTTTTTT | CAGSPLAGGNTGELFF | TRBV7-9 | TRBD2 | TRBJ2-2 | NA
TGCGCCAGCAGCCAAGATGAGGACAGGGGGCCCTACTATGGCTACACCTTC | CASSQDEDRGPYYGYTF | TRBV4-1 | TRBD1 | TRBJ1-2 | NA
TGTGCCAGTAGTTACCGACAGGGGCTCTCCTACAATGAGCAGTTCTTC | CASSYRQGLSYNEQFF | TRBV19 | TRBD1 | TRBJ2-1 | NA
TGTGCCAGCAGCCAGCGTGCCCGACTAGCGGGGGGGAGCGAGCAGTACTTC | CASSQRARLAGGSEQYF | TRBV4-2 | TRBD2 | TRBJ2-7 | NA
TGTGCCAGCACCCAATTCAATCAGCCCCAGCATTTT | CASTQFNQPQHF | TRBV28 | NA | TRBJ1-5 | NA
TGCGCCAGCAGCTTAACAGCGGGGGGGCAGATAGATACGCAGTATTTT | CASSLTAGGQIDTQYF | TRBV5-1 | TRBD2 | TRBJ2-3 | NA
TGTGCCAGCAGCTTGGATTTAGGGAGGAATTCACCCCTCCACTTT | CASSLDLGRNSPLHF | TRBV7-2 | NA | TRBJ1-6 | once
TGCGCCAGCAGCCATGGGCGACAGGGGAGTAGCGGCAGCTGGAATGAGCAGTTCTTC | CASSHGRQGSSGSWNEQFF | TRBV4-3 | TRBD1 | TRBJ2-1 | NA
TGTGCCAGCTCACCCGACACAGACAATCAGCCCCAGCATTTT | CASSPDTDNQPQHF | TRBV18 | NA | TRBJ1-5 | once
TGTGCCATCAGTGCCGACAGTTCCCTTCAGCCCCAGCATTTT | CAISADSSLQPQHF | TRBV10-3 | NA | TRBJ1-5 | NA